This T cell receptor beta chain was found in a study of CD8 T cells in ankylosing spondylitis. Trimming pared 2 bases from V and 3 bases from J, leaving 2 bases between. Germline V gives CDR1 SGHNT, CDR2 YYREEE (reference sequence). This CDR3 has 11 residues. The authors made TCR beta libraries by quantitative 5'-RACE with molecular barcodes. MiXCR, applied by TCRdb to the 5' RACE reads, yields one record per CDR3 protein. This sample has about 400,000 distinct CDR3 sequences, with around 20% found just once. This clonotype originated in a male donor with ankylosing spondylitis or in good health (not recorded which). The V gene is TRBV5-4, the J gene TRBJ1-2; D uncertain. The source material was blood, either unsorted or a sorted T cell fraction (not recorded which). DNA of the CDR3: TGTGCCAGCAGCTTAGACTATGGCTACACCTTC. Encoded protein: CASSLDYGYTF.